The T cell receptor (beta chain) described here comes from a study of blood T cell repertoires in COVID-19. Across the whole study: From T cells, B-cell-depleted T cells, or PBMCs came the material, which was cDNA or gDNA.

With 6 bases removed from V and 1 base from J, the gap between germline ends came to 11 bases. The CDR3 loop spans 14 amino acids. Looked up from germline, CDR1 is LGHNT and CDR2 is FRNRAP. In the authors' workflow: For nucleated cells, counts were estimated from reference gene primer amplification. Measured with immunoSEQ multiplex PCR; TCRdb has only the in-frame clones, and not every one. Clone size and V and J calls were adopted from that table, with D and trimming inferred from the DNA. The sample lists 150,000 or so clones, about 79% occurring once. This TCR derives from a woman between 50 and 59 years old with acute or convalescent COVID-19. The sequencing input was peripheral blood. This sequence joins TRBV12-5 and TRBJ2-3, with TRBD2 as a possible D gene (6 bases). The CDR3 is CASGPSGGTDTQYF. CDR3 DNA sequence: TGTGCTAGTGGCCCCTCGGGGGGCACAGATACGCAGTATTTT. Drawing the rest from reference TRBV12-5 and TRBJ2-3, the complete variable domain is DARVTQTPRHKVTEMGQEVTMRCQPILGHNTVFWYRQTMMQGLELLAYFRNRAPLDDSGMPKDRFSAEMPDATLATLKIQPSEPRDSAVYFCASGPSGGTDTQYFGPGTRLTVL.